A selection of T cell receptor beta chains follows, all from one sample in a study of beta chain features in type 1 diabetes. Profiling relied on immunoSEQ multiplex PCR, and the TCRdb table lists in-frame clones only, not all of them. Of roughly 250,000 clones in the sample, around 68% were seen once. Sequences were obtained from naive CD4+ T cells from blood. The source of these receptors is a man aged 25 to 40 in good health. The CDR3 runs from the conserved cysteine through the conserved F or W. The D gene is left open where the match is weak. Size is omitted from some rows. Given values are once, few, many or a class for expanded clones.

J	D	size	V	CDR3	DNA
TRBJ2-3	TRBD2	NA	TRBV7-2	CASTLAGQSTDTQYF	TGTGCCAGCACACTAGCGGGGCAAAGCACAGATACGCAGTATTTT
TRBJ1-1	NA	NA	TRBV28	CASSPPHGDTEAFF	TGTGCCAGCAGTCCCCCCCATGGGGACACTGAAGCTTTCTTT
TRBJ2-7	NA	NA	TRBV9	CASSVDGSSSYEQYF	TGTGCCAGCAGCGTGGACGGGTCCAGCTCCTACGAGCAGTACTTC
TRBJ2-2	NA	NA	TRBV4-3	CASSQEFTTGELFF	TGCGCCAGCAGCCAAGAGTTCACCACCGGGGAGCTGTTTTTT
TRBJ1-6	TRBD1	NA	TRBV4-2	CASSQDRDRVNSPLHF	TGTGCCAGCAGCCAAGATCGTGACAGGGTAAATTCACCCCTCCACTTT
TRBJ2-3	TRBD2	NA	TRBV30	CAWSRAGGADTQYF	TGTGCCTGGAGCAGAGCGGGAGGTGCAGATACGCAGTATTTT
TRBJ2-5	NA	NA	TRBV18	CASSPPVGGRETQYF	TGTGCCAGCTCACCACCAGTCGGGGGACGGGAGACCCAGTACTTC
TRBJ2-7	TRBD1	NA	TRBV11-2	CASSFPGQGGSYEQYF	TGTGCCAGCAGCTTCCCCGGACAGGGCGGGTCCTACGAGCAGTACTTC
TRBJ1-5	TRBD1	NA	TRBV2	CASRGQVNQPQHF	TGTGCCAGCAGGGGACAGGTCAATCAGCCCCAGCATTTT
TRBJ2-1	NA	NA	TRBV7-2	CASSSINEQFF	TGTGCCAGCAGCTCGATTAATGAGCAGTTCTTC
TRBJ1-2	NA	NA	TRBV9	CASSPRTANYGYTF	TGTGCCAGCAGCCCAAGGACAGCTAACTATGGCTACACCTTC
TRBJ1-2	TRBD1	NA	TRBV2	CASSPGQGYGYTF	TGTGCCAGCAGTCCGGGACAGGGCTATGGCTACACCTTC
TRBJ2-1	NA	NA	TRBV19	CASKGYNEQFF	TGTGCCAGTAAAGGGTACAATGAGCAGTTCTTC
TRBJ2-6	NA	NA	TRBV15	CATSADGARANVLTF	TGTGCCACCAGCGCGGACGGAGCCCGGGCCAACGTCCTGACTTTC
TRBJ2-1	NA	NA	TRBV11-2	CASSLDTASDEQFF	TGTGCCAGCAGCTTAGATACGGCTAGCGATGAGCAGTTCTTC
TRBJ2-5	NA	NA	TRBV30	CAWTQASQETQYF	TGTGCCTGGACTCAGGCAAGCCAAGAGACCCAGTACTTC
TRBJ2-1	NA	NA	TRBV6-6	CASSWINEQFF	TGTGCCAGCAGTTGGATCAATGAGCAGTTCTTC
TRBJ1-1	NA	NA	TRBV2	CATPRRKEAFF	TGTGCCACCCCCAGGCGGAAAGAAGCTTTCTTT
TRBJ2-5	NA	NA	TRBV6-1	CASSVGETQYF	TGTGCCAGCAGTGTGGGAGAGACCCAGTACTTC
TRBJ2-5	TRBD1	few	TRBV29-1	CSVEEPDRAGETQYF	TGCAGCGTTGAAGAGCCGGACAGGGCGGGGGAGACCCAGTACTTC
TRBJ2-3	NA	once	TRBV10-3	CAISESMSDTQYF	TGTGCCATCAGTGAGTCGATGTCAGATACGCAGTATTTT
TRBJ1-3	NA	NA	TRBV30	CAWSPRAPGNTIYF	TGTGCCTGGAGTCCCCGTGCCCCTGGAAACACCATATATTTT
TRBJ2-5	NA	NA	TRBV15	CATSRDVTDQETQYF	TGTGCCACCAGCAGAGATGTTACAGACCAAGAGACCCAGTACTTC